Listed below are T cell receptor beta chains from one sample, sequenced in a study of cytomegalovirus exposure and HLA in healthy donors. Some clones are missing from TCRdb's copy, which holds only in-frame ones; the method was immunoSEQ multiplex PCR. The table includes about 200,000 clones, around 64% detected once. The sequenced material came from PBMCs. The receptors shown here come from a man aged 35 to 55 in good health and CMV-seropositive. Each CDR3 is given without its conserved first and last residue. The order of the fields is clone size, CDR3 length, V gene, J gene, CDR3 protein. Not all rows give a size; the values are once, few, many and, for expanded clones, a class.

clone_size: NA; cdr3_length: 14; v_call: TRBV30; j_call: TRBJ1-5; cdr3_aa: AWTAGQAVSNQPQH
clone_size: few; cdr3_length: 11; v_call: TRBV7-6; j_call: TRBJ1-3; cdr3_aa: ASSLASGNTIY
clone_size: few; cdr3_length: 14; v_call: TRBV7-6; j_call: TRBJ2-2; cdr3_aa: ASSLEAEGRGGELF
clone_size: NA; cdr3_length: 13; v_call: TRBV18; j_call: TRBJ2-7; cdr3_aa: ASSRYRDRVGEQY
clone_size: NA; cdr3_length: 13; v_call: TRBV7-9; j_call: TRBJ2-5; cdr3_aa: ASSLFATGLETQY
clone_size: once; cdr3_length: 13; v_call: TRBV5-1; j_call: TRBJ2-3; cdr3_aa: ASSPGTPSTDTQY
clone_size: few; cdr3_length: 11; v_call: TRBV6-5; j_call: TRBJ1-1; cdr3_aa: ASSVAGGTEAF
clone_size: NA; cdr3_length: 15; v_call: TRBV6-1; j_call: TRBJ2-3; cdr3_aa: ASSAPGKRWGTDTQY
clone_size: NA; cdr3_length: 14; v_call: TRBV5-4; j_call: TRBJ2-5; cdr3_aa: ASSLGSKLIQETQY
clone_size: NA; cdr3_length: 17; v_call: TRBV18; j_call: TRBJ1-6; cdr3_aa: ASSPQAGETGGWISPLH
clone_size: NA; cdr3_length: 13; v_call: TRBV11-1; j_call: TRBJ2-5; cdr3_aa: ASSSYGQGQETQY
clone_size: NA; cdr3_length: 10; v_call: TRBV25-1; j_call: TRBJ2-7; cdr3_aa: ATRAGLYEQY
clone_size: once; cdr3_length: 14; v_call: TRBV5-1; j_call: TRBJ2-7; cdr3_aa: ASRTHLGQISYEQY
clone_size: once; cdr3_length: 12; v_call: TRBV28; j_call: TRBJ1-5; cdr3_aa: ASSLARYNQPQH
clone_size: NA; cdr3_length: 11; v_call: TRBV2; j_call: TRBJ1-1; cdr3_aa: ASSQMWGGEAF
clone_size: NA; cdr3_length: 11; v_call: TRBV18; j_call: TRBJ2-7; cdr3_aa: ASSPRGREEQY
clone_size: NA; cdr3_length: 14; v_call: TRBV11-2; j_call: TRBJ2-5; cdr3_aa: ASSLALGQGQETQY
clone_size: NA; cdr3_length: 11; v_call: TRBV9; j_call: TRBJ2-3; cdr3_aa: ASSRGAGSTQY
clone_size: NA; cdr3_length: 15; v_call: TRBV7-3; j_call: TRBJ2-2; cdr3_aa: ASSARDSPLGPGELF
clone_size: NA; cdr3_length: 20; v_call: TRBV4-2; j_call: TRBJ2-7; cdr3_aa: ASSQDISGQGLIPASSYEQY
clone_size: few; cdr3_length: 14; v_call: TRBV7-9; j_call: TRBJ2-5; cdr3_aa: ASSPGTGLVTETQY
clone_size: NA; cdr3_length: 10; v_call: TRBV6-1; j_call: TRBJ2-7; cdr3_aa: ASEGGGDEQY
clone_size: NA; cdr3_length: 12; v_call: TRBV19; j_call: TRBJ2-7; cdr3_aa: ASSAGQGPYEQY
clone_size: NA; cdr3_length: 11; v_call: TRBV7-3; j_call: TRBJ2-5; cdr3_aa: ASSPEEKETQY
clone_size: NA; cdr3_length: 16; v_call: TRBV12-2; j_call: TRBJ2-1; cdr3_aa: ASRLGDPGQGVSNEQF
clone_size: NA; cdr3_length: 11; v_call: TRBV7-2; j_call: TRBJ2-1; cdr3_aa: ASSFNYDNEQF
clone_size: NA; cdr3_length: 11; v_call: TRBV29-1; j_call: NA; cdr3_aa: SAGQGTPYEQY
clone_size: NA; cdr3_length: 16; v_call: TRBV2; j_call: TRBJ1-1; cdr3_aa: ASSGRDRGRSADTEAF
clone_size: NA; cdr3_length: 16; v_call: TRBV7-7; j_call: TRBJ1-5; cdr3_aa: ASSVGQGILISNQPQH
clone_size: NA; cdr3_length: 12; v_call: TRBV6-6; j_call: NA; cdr3_aa: ASSYGTDNYEQY
clone_size: few; cdr3_length: 11; v_call: TRBV5-6; j_call: TRBJ1-1; cdr3_aa: ASRLGFTYEAF
clone_size: once; cdr3_length: 13; v_call: TRBV25-1; j_call: TRBJ2-1; cdr3_aa: ASSDAGGPYNEQF